This T cell receptor beta chain was sequenced for a study of T cell responses to AZD1222 COVID-19 vaccine. Germline V gene sequence: CDR1 MGHRA, CDR2 YSYEKL. The V gene lost 1 base and the J gene lost 5 bases, with 15 bases spanning the gap. The CDR3 length is 17 residues. Note on this clone: Its antigen remains unidentified.

Assay: immunoSEQ multiplex PCR; the TCRdb copy retains only in-frame clones and omits some. The repertoire holds some 97,000 clones, with roughly nine tenths as singletons. Notes on the study in general: Spike-spanning, vaccine-associated CD4 TCRs were dominant at 160-218 and 743-854.

This TCR was recovered from an adult in good health. This sample comprised peripheral blood, obtained on day 0 of AZD1222 vaccination. The gene calls are TRBV4-1 and TRBJ1-6; unclear D gene. The CDR3 spells CASSQVRQERDNSPLHF. CDR3 bases: TGCGCCAGCAGCCAAGTGCGGCAGGAGAGAGATAATTCACCCCTCCACTTT.